These 16 T cell receptor beta chains were sequenced from one sample in a study of vaccination and CD4 T cells after COVID-19. The treatment here: roughly ten-day PBMC culture with coronavirus spike peptide pools or control peptides (ViraFEST assay). The antigens for these receptors are not known. The Oncomine TCR Beta short-read assay was what sequenced the DNA obtained from cultured CD4+ T cells. One entry per CDR3 protein results from TCRdb running MiXCR on the PCR reads. The sample consists of some 26,000 distinct CDR3 sequences, around half of them appearing once. Sequencing used CD4+ T cells from blood, cultured in vitro, obtained before SARS-CoV-2 vaccination. Source of these receptors: a human donor who received a COVID-19 vaccine.

This chain uses TRBV20-1 with TRBJ1-1; weak D call: TRBD1 (6 bases). This CDR3 has 14 residues. V lost 3 bases and J 1 base, leaving 12 bases between the germline ends. CDR1 and CDR2 from the germline V gene are DFQATT and SNEGSKA (reference sequence). In DNA form, the CDR3 reads TGCAGTGCTAGGAGAGAAGGGGGGAACACTGAAGCTTTCTTT. Translation: CSARREGGNTEAFF.

This chain uses TRBV7-9 with TRBJ1-2; D is uncertain. This CDR3 has 17 amino acids. CDR1 SEHNR and CDR2 FQNEAQ come from the germline V gene (reference sequence). V lost 5 bases to trimming and J lost 1 base, with 20 bases between them. The CDR3 sequence: CASSNSLQLIRNYGYTF. In DNA, the CDR3 is TGTGCCAGCAGCAATTCATTACAGCTGATCCGTAACTATGGCTACACCTTC. The variable domain in full, completed from reference TRBV7-9 and TRBJ1-2, reads DTGVSQNPRHKITKRGQNVTFRCDPISEHNRLYWYRQTLGQGPEFLTYFQNEAQLEKSRLLSDRFSAERPKGSFSTLEIQRTEQGDSAMYLCASSNSLQLIRNYGYTFGSGTRLTVV.

The chain combines TRBV2 with TRBJ2-1; 9 bases are shared with TRBD1. Germline V CDR1 and CDR2: SNHLY, FYNNEI. Trimming at V came to 6 bases and at J to 5 bases, leaving 8 bases not matched to a gene. This CDR3 region has 15 residues. This CDR3 reads CASREGQGANNEQFF. The CDR3 DNA is TGTGCCAGCAGGGAGGGACAGGGAGCAAACAATGAGCAGTTCTTC. Full variable domain (outside the CDR3, taken from reference TRBV2 and TRBJ2-1): EPEVTQTPSHQVTQMGQEVILRCVPISNHLYFYWYRQILGQKVEFLVSFYNNEISEKSEIFDDQFSVERPDGSNFTLKIRSTKLEDSAMYFCASREGQGANNEQFFGPGTRLTVL.

V gene TRBV7-9 combines with J gene TRBJ1-6; maybe TRBD1 (6 bases). The V and J ends lost 4 bases and 10 bases respectively, with 29 bases between them. CDR1 is SEHNR and CDR2 is FQNEAQ in the germline V gene (reference sequence). The CDR3 is 19 amino acids. CDR3 loop: CASSSIRGRKGRAESPLHF. CDR3 nucleotides: TGTGCCAGCAGCTCCATCAGGGGACGAAAAGGGAGGGCGGAATCACCCCTCCACTTT.

This rearrangement joins TRBV29-1 to TRBJ1-5; D is uncertain. Germline assignment: CDR1 SQVTM and CDR2 ANQGSEA. The CDR3 is 13 residues long. V gave up 4 bases and J gave up 4 bases, with 11 bases separating them. The CDR3 sequence: CSVVVEWNQPQHF. CDR3 sequence (DNA): TGCAGCGTTGTGGTGGAATGGAATCAGCCCCAGCATTTT.

This chain uses TRBV5-8 with TRBJ2-2; D possibly corresponds to TRBD2 (7 bases). Trimming pared 1 base from V and 5 bases from J, leaving 15 bases between. CDR3 length: 16 residues. Germline V gives CDR1 SGHTS, CDR2 YDEGEE. CDR3 coding DNA: TGTGCCAGCAGCTTGAGGGCGGGGGCTAGGACCGGGGAGCTGTTTTTT. It yields the protein CASSLRAGARTGELFF.

The genes are TRBV5-1 and TRBJ1-1; D unresolved. There are 14 residues in the CDR3. Germline lookup yields CDR1 SGHRS and CDR2 YFSETQ. V lost 4 bases, J lost 1 base, and 11 bases lay in between. The CDR3 here is CASSPQVPNTEAFF. CDR3 nucleotides: TGCGCCAGCAGCCCTCAGGTCCCGAACACTGAAGCTTTCTTT.

The chain links TRBV5-6 to TRBJ2-7; TRBD1 matches at 10 bases. CDR1 is SGHDT and CDR2 is YYEEEE in the germline V gene. The CDR3 is made up of 14 amino acids. The ends lost 5 bases at V and 7 bases at J; junction bases unmatched: 9. The CDR3: CASSWTGGLREQYF. The CDR3 nucleotides read TGTGCCAGCAGTTGGACAGGGGGTCTACGGGAGCAGTACTTC. Using reference TRBV5-6 and TRBJ2-7 for the parts outside the CDR3, the full variable domain is DAGVTQSPTHLIKTRGQQVTLRCSPKSGHDTVSWYQQALGQGPQFIFQYYEEEERQRGNFPDRFSGHQFPNYSSELNVNALLLGDSALYLCASSWTGGLREQYFGPGTRLTVT.

This chain links TRBV2 with TRBJ1-2, with 8 bases lining up with TRBD1. The CDR3 has 16 amino acids. V was pared by 5 bases and J by 2 bases, with 10 bases of the junction left unmatched. The germline CDR1 and CDR2 sequences are SNHLY and FYNNEI. The CDR3 loop is CASSPQRTGYNYGYTF. The CDR3 DNA is TGTGCCAGCAGTCCGCAAAGGACAGGGTACAACTATGGCTACACCTTC.

The chain uses TRBV19 and TRBJ1-2; tentative D call: TRBD1 (6 bases). The germline V gene encodes CDR1 LNHDA and CDR2 SQIVND (reference sequence). The CDR3 consists of 14 residues. Deletions cut 7 bases from V and 7 bases from J, with 19 bases between. CDR3 nucleotides: TGTGCCAGTACCTTAAGACAGGAGGGTGGTGGCTACACCTTC. This translates into CASTLRQEGGGYTF.

This rearrangement joins TRBV5-6 to TRBJ1-1, with 8 bases that match TRBD1. The length of the CDR3 is 14 residues. Per germline, CDR1 SGHDT and CDR2 YYEEEE. The ends lost 3 bases at V and 4 bases at J; junction bases unmatched: 5. CDR3 protein: CASSSLRGLTEAFF. CDR3 bases: TGTGCCAGCAGCTCACTCAGGGGGCTCACTGAAGCTTTCTTT.

The V call is TRBV2, the J call TRBJ2-5; no firm D call. The germline V and J ends were trimmed by 4 bases and 5 bases, with 2 bases remaining between them. The germline gives CDR1 SNHLY, CDR2 FYNNEI. This CDR3 spans 10 amino acids. The CDR3 DNA follows: TGTGCCAGCAGTGTGGAGACCCAGTACTTC. Translating gives CASSVETQYF.

The CDR3 region is CASSYPLVGRTQDLGYGYTF. The CDR3 DNA reads as TGTGCCAGCAGTTACCCGCTCGTGGGTCGCACACAGGATTTGGGGTATGGCTACACCTTC. The gene calls are TRBV6-2 or TRBV6-3 and TRBJ1-2; maybe TRBD1 (5 bases). The germline CDR1 and CDR2 sequences are MNHEY and SVGEGT. The V gene lost 2 bases and the J gene lost 5 bases, with 30 bases spanning the gap. The CDR3 has 20 residues.

Here the CDR3 reads CASSESGNQPQHF. In DNA form, the CDR3 reads TGTGCCAGCAGTGAGTCGGGCAATCAGCCCCAGCATTTT. The rearrangement links TRBV6-4 to TRBJ1-5; D unclear. Germline CDR1 is MRHNA and CDR2 is SNTAGT. The CDR3 sequence is 13 residues long. Trimming shortened V by 3 bases and J by 2 bases, and 5 bases separated the two germline ends.

This clonotype has more than one count but fewer than ten. V is TRBV7-2 and J is TRBJ1-2; 9 positions agree with TRBD1. The CDR3 has 13 residues. V trimming: 4 bases; J trimming: 6 bases; junction bases outside the gene matches: 3. CDR1 is SGHTA and CDR2 is FQGNSA in the germline V gene. The CDR3 nucleotides are TGTGCCAGCAGCTGGACAGGGGCAGATGGCTACACCTTC. This translates into CASSWTGADGYTF.

DNA for the CDR3: TGCAGTGCAAAGGGACAGTATAATTCACCCCTCCACTTT. Translation gives CSAKGQYNSPLHF. The chain has TRBV20-1 and TRBJ1-6; 7 bases line up with TRBD1. Germline V CDR1 and CDR2: DFQATT, SNEGSKA (reference sequence). Losses at the gene ends were 6 bases for V and 4 bases for J; bases not matched to a gene: 3. The CDR3 is 13 amino acids.